This is a list of T cell receptor beta chains from one sample in a study of CD8 T cells in Susac syndrome. TCRdb called the immunoSEQ multiplex PCR reads again in MiXCR, with one record for every CDR3 protein. The sample shows about 240,000 distinct CDR3 sequences, 90% to 96% of them seen only once. Sequenced material: CD4+ T cells from PBMCs. The receptors originated from a human donor with Susac syndrome. CDR3s include the opening cysteine and the closing phenylalanine or tryptophan. Clone size is shown for a subset of rows, as once, few, many or a class of expanded clone.

14 | TRBJ1-1 | . | TRBV27 | CASSLFGRYTEAFF
16 | TRBJ2-7 | . | TRBV7-9 | CASSLTGTVISYEQYF
15 | TRBJ2-7 | . | TRBV30 | CAWSIRGGGIYEQYF
8 | TRBJ2-5 | . | TRBV29-1 | CSVGDQYF
14 | TRBJ1-2 | once | TRBV7-9 | CASSLYQGSYGYTF
12 | TRBJ2-7 | . | TRBV29-1 | CSVGNTVYEQYF
14 | TRBJ2-1 | . | TRBV3-1 | CASSQDTRRHWQFF
17 | TRBJ1-5 | . | TRBV18 | CASSPNSNAPGNQPQHF
15 | TRBJ2-7 | . | TRBV5-1 | CASSLDGSNPYEQYF
13 | TRBJ1-5 | . | TRBV15 | CATSRDPDQPQHF
16 | TRBJ2-3 | . | TRBV5-1 | CASSLVTGGGTDTQYF
13 | TRBJ2-5 | . | TRBV2 | CATTGLLQETQYF
15 | TRBJ2-1 | few | TRBV3-1 | CASSQGSSSYNEQFF
12 | TRBJ1-5 | . | TRBV6-6 | CASGHSNQPQHF
15 | TRBJ2-3 | . | TRBV24-1 | CATSDSSGLVSTQYF
13 | TRBJ1-1 | once | TRBV19 | CASSQTGLVEAFF
12 | TRBJ2-5 | . | TRBV2 | CASSELGETQYF
15 | TRBJ2-1 | . | TRBV9 | CASSVSGTGSNEQFF
11 | TRBJ1-2 | few | TRBV28 | CASSFRYGYTF
15 | TRBJ2-7 | . | TRBV28 | CASSFVGVSTYEQYF
14 | TRBJ1-4 | . | TRBV6-5 | CASRGTGGMGKLFF
15 | TRBJ2-7 | . | TRBV29-1 | CSVYTTGGLSYEQYF
14 | TRBJ1-3 | . | TRBV20-1 | CSARPGVGGNTIYF
14 | TRBJ2-7 | . | TRBV12-3/TRBV12-4 | CASRLAGGTYEQYF
13 | TRBJ2-3 | . | TRBV30 | CAWSSDSTDTQYF
12 | TRBJ1-5 | . | TRBV20-1 | CSGTGGNQPQHF
15 | TRBJ1-5 | . | TRBV9 | CASSEEGVLNQPQHF
12 | TRBJ2-1 | . | TRBV28 | CASKSQGNEQFF
15 | TRBJ1-5 | . | TRBV7-2 | CASSPGPARNQPQHF
16 | TRBJ1-2 | once | TRBV12-3/TRBV12-4 | CASSLSPGTGNYGYTF
14 | TRBJ2-7 | . | TRBV7-9 | CASSPWTGDYEQYF
12 | TRBJ1-2 | . | TRBV20-1 | CSASGTFPDGFF
13 | TRBJ2-1 | . | TRBV20-1 | CSAREGGPNEQFF
15 | TRBJ1-2 | . | TRBV20-1 | CSVPKGQGRNYGYTF
14 | TRBJ2-7 | . | TRBV20-1 | CSARLLAGGKEQYF
13 | TRBJ2-5 | once | TRBV14 | CASSQGVKETQYF
12 | TRBJ1-4 | . | TRBV20-1 | CSARDRGEKLFF
18 | TRBJ2-1 | . | TRBV29-1 | CSVVWRGLIAFLYNEQFF
11 | TRBJ1-2 | . | TRBV29-1 | CSAEQGYGYTF
13 | TRBJ1-2 | . | TRBV30 | CAGPRQKNYGYTF
15 | TRBJ2-1 | . | TRBV30 | CAWSKLVTTYNEQFF
11 | TRBJ2-5 | . | TRBV7-8 | CASSPLRSQYF
16 | TRBJ2-1 | . | TRBV29-1 | CSVEASGTSGRSEQFF
11 | TRBJ1-1 | . | TRBV29-1 | CSGRQGRRAFF
13 | TRBJ2-5 | once | TRBV9 | CASSVASVETQYF
15 | TRBJ2-7 | . | TRBV25-1 | CASSELVGGSDEQYF
17 | TRBJ1-2 | . | TRBV12-3/TRBV12-4 | CASRPLVDRGFDYGYTF
14 | TRBJ2-2 | once | TRBV12-3/TRBV12-4 | CASSRLEGAGELFF
16 | TRBJ2-6 | once | TRBV24-1 | CATSDFGPPGANVLTF
16 | TRBJ2-7 | . | TRBV6-5 | CASSYRGTHRSYEQYF